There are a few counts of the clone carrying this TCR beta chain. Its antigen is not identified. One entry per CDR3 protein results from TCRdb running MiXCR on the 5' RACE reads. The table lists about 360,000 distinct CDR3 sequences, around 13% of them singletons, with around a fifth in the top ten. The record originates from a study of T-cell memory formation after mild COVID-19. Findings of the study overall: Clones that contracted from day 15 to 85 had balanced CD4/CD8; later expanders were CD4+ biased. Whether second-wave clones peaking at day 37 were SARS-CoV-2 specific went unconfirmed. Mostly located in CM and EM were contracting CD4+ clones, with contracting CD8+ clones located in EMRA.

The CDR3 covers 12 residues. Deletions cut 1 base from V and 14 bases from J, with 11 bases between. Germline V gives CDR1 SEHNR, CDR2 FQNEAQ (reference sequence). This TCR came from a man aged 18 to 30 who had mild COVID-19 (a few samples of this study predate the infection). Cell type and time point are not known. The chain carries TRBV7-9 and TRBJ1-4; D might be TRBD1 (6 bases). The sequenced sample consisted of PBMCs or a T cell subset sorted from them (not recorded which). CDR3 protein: CASSLEGDYLFF. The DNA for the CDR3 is TGTGCCAGCAGCTTAGAGGGGGATTACCTGTTTTTT.